This T cell receptor beta chain is drawn from a study of T cell clonality in common variable immunodeficiency. Germline V gives CDR1 SGHTA, CDR2 FQGNSA. V gave up 0 bases and J gave up 1 base, with 10 bases separating them. The CDR3 runs to 15 residues. The table came from immunoSEQ multiplex PCR; TCRdb's copy has only in-frame clones and leaves some out. Listed for the sample are around 52,000 clones, none seen a single time. This clone came up many times. The observed sequence ends 3 residues before the CDR3 terminus, with the missing tail filled in from the germline J gene. The source is a person between 18 and 70 years old in good health. The V gene is TRBV7-2, the J gene TRBJ2-7; tentative D call: TRBD1 (5 bases). The sequencing sample was made of peripheral blood mononuclear cells. The part of the CDR3 DNA that was read is TGTGCCAGCAGCTTAGCCGGGCAGGGTTCCTACGAG. Protein sequence: CASSLAGQGSYE. The CDR3 as a whole reads CASSLAGQGSYEQYF.